This TCR beta chain was sequenced in a study of T cell changes during pregnancy in multiple sclerosis. Germline values: CDR1 MDHEN, CDR2 SYDVKM. The germline V and J ends were trimmed by 1 base and 6 bases, with 4 bases remaining between them. This CDR3 is built from 12 residues. Sequenced by immunoSEQ multiplex PCR; TCRdb stores in-frame clones only, minus some. Counted here are fewer than 60,000 clones, around 90% occurring once; the ten biggest clones make up 1.3%. This clonotype originated in a female donor with multiple sclerosis, enrolled in a pregnancy study. Source: peripheral blood, taken in the second trimester of pregnancy. The rearrangement uses TRBV28 and TRBJ1-5; D not certain. The CDR3 is CASSLFSQPQHF. DNA of the CDR3: TGTGCCAGCAGTTTATTCAGTCAGCCCCAGCATTTT.